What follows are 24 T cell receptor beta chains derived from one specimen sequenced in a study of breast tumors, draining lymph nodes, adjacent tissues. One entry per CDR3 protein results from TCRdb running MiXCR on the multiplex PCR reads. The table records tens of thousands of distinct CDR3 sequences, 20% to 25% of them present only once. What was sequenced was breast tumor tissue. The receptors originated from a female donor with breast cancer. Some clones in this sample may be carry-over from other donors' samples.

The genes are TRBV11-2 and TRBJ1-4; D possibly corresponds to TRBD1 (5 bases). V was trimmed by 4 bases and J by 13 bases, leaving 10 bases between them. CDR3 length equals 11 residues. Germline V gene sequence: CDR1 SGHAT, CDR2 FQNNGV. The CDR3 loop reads CASSSGSTLFF. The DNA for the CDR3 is TGTGCCAGCAGCTCAGGGAGTACACTGTTTTTT.

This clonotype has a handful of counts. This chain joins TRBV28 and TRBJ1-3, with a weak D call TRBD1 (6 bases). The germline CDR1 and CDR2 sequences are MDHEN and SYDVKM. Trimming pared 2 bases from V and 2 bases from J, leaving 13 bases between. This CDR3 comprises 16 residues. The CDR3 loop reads CASSLGVRGAGNTIYF. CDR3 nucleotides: TGTGCCAGCAGTTTAGGGGTCAGGGGAGCTGGAAACACCATATATTTT.

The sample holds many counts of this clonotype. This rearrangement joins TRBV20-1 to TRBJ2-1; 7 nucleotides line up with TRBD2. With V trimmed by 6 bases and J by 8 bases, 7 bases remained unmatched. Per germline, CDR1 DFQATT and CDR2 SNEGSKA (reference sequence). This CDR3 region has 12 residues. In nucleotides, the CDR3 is TGCAGTGCCCAGCGGGAAAAACATGAGCAGTTCTTC. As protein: CSAQREKHEQFF.

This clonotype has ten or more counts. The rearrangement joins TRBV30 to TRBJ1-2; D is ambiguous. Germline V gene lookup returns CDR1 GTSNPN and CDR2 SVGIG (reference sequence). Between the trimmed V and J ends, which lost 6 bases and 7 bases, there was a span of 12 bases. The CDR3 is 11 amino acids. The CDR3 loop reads CACTGLGGYTF. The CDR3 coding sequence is TGTGCCTGCACCGGACTGGGTGGCTACACCTTC.

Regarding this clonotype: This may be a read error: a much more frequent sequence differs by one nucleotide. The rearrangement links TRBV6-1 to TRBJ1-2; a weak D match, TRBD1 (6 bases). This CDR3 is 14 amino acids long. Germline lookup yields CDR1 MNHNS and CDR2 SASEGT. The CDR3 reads CASSPTPGADGCTF. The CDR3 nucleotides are TGTGCCAGCAGTCCCACCCCAGGGGCAGATGGCTGCACCTTC.

CDR3 sequence: CASSVQGARSKLFF. CDR3 coding DNA: TGTGCCAGCAGTGTACAGGGGGCCCGGTCAAAACTGTTTTTT. V is TRBV2 and J is TRBJ1-4; 9 bases match TRBD1. This CDR3 spans 14 amino acids. CDR1 and CDR2 from the germline V gene are SNHLY and FYNNEI. With 4 bases clipped from V and 10 bases from J, the junction kept 7 bases outside the gene matches. Complete variable domain (other parts from reference TRBV2 and TRBJ1-4): EPEVTQTPSHQVTQMGQEVILRCVPISNHLYFYWYRQILGQKVEFLVSFYNNEISEKSEIFDDQFSVERPDGSNFTLKIRSTKLEDSAMYFCASSVQGARSKLFFGSGTQLSVL.

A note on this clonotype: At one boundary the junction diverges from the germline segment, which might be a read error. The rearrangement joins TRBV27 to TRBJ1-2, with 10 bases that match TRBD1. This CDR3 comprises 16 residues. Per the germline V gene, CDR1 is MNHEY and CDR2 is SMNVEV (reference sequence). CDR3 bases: TGTGCCGGCAGTTTTAGTGACAGGGGGCGCATACGTGGCTACACCTTC. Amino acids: CAGSFSDRGRIRGYTF.

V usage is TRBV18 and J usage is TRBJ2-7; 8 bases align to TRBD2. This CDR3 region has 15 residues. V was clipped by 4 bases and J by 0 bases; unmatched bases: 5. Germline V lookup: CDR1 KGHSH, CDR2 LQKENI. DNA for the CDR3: TGTGCCAGCTCACAGGCGGGGGGAAGCTCCTACGAGCAGTACGTC. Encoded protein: CASSQAGGSSYEQYV.

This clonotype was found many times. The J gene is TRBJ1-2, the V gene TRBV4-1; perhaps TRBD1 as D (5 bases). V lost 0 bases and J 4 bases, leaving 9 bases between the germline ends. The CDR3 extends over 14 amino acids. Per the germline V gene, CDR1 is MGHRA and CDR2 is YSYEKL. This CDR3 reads CASSQDQGVYGYTF. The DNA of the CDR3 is TGCGCCAGCAGCCAAGATCAAGGGGTCTATGGCTACACCTTC.

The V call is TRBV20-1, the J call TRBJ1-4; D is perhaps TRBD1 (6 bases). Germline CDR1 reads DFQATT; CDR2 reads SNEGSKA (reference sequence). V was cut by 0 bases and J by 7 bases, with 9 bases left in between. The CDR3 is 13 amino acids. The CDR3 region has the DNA TGCAGTGCTAGAGATCTCAGGGGTGAAAAACTGTTTTTT. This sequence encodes CSARDLRGEKLFF.

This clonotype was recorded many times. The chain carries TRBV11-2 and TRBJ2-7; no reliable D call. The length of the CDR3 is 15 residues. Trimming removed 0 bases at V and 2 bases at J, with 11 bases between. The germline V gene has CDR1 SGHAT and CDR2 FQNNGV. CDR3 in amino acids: CASSLDSLGTYEQYF. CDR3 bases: TGTGCCAGCAGCTTAGATAGCCTAGGAACCTACGAGCAGTACTTC. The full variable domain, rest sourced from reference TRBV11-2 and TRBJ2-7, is EAGVAQSPRYKIIEKRQSVAFWCNPISGHATLYWYQQILGQGPKLLIQFQNNGVVDDSQLPKDRFSAERLKGVDSTLKIQPAKLEDSAVYLCASSLDSLGTYEQYFGPGTRLTVT.

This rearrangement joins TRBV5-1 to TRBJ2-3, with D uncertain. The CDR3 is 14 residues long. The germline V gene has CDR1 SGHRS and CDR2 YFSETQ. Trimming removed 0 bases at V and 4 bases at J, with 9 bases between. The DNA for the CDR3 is TGCGCCAGCAGCTTGGACGTGCGGTCAGATACGCAGTATTTT. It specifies CASSLDVRSDTQYF.

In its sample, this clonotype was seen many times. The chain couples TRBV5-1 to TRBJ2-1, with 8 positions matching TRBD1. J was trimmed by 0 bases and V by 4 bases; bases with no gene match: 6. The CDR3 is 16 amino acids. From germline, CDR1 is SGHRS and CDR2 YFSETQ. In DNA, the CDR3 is TGCGCCAGCAGCCAGGGACAGGCAGACTCCTACAATGAGCAGTTCTTC. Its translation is CASSQGQADSYNEQFF.

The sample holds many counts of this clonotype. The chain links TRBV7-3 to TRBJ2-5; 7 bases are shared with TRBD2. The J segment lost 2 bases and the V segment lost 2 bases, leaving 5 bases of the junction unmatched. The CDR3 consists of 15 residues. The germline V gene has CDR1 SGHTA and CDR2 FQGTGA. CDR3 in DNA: TGTGCCAGCAGCTTATATCCTAGCGGACAAGAGACCCAGTACTTC. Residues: CASSLYPSGQETQYF. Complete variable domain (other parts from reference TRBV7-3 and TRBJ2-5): GAGVSQTPSNKVTEKGKYVELRCDPISGHTALYWYRQSLGQGPEFLIYFQGTGAADDSGLPNDRFFAVRPEGSVSTLKIQRTERGDSAVYLCASSLYPSGQETQYFGPGTRLLVL.

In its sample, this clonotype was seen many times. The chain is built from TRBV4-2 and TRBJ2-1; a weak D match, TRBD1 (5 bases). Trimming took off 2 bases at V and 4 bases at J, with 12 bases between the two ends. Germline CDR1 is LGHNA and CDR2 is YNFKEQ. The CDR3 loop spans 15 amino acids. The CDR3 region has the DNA TGTGCCAGCAGCCAAACTGGGGCGGAGTACAATGAGCAGTTCTTC. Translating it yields CASSQTGAEYNEQFF.

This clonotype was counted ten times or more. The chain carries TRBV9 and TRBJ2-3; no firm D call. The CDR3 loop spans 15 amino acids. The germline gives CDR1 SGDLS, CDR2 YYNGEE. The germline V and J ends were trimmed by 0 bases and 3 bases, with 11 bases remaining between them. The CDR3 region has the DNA TGTGCCAGCAGCGTAGCTCCAGCCAATACAGATACGCAGTATTTT. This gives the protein CASSVAPANTDTQYF.

The CDR3 bases are TGCGCCAGCAGCATACCGACGGGCAACAAAAACATTCAGTACTTC. Translating it yields CASSIPTGNKNIQYF. The gene calls are TRBV5-1 and TRBJ2-4; the D is unclear. V lost 4 bases and J lost 3, with 14 bases in between. The germline V gene encodes CDR1 SGHRS and CDR2 YFSETQ. The CDR3 contains 15 residues.

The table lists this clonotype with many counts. This CDR3 reads CASSPGQGDGYTF. The CDR3 bases are TGTGCCAGCAGTCCAGGACAGGGGGATGGCTACACCTTC. The chain is built from TRBV12-3 or TRBV12-4 and TRBJ1-2; 10 nucleotides align to TRBD1. Unmatched junction bases numbered 3, after V lost 5 bases and J lost 6 bases. This CDR3 is 13 amino acids long.

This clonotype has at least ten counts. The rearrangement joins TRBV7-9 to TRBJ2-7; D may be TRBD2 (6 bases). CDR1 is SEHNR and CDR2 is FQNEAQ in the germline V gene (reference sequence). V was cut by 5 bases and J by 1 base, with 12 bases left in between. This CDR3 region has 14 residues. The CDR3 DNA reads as TGTGCCAGCAGCCCCCCCCGGGGGTCCTACGAGCAGTACTTC. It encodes CASSPPRGSYEQYF.

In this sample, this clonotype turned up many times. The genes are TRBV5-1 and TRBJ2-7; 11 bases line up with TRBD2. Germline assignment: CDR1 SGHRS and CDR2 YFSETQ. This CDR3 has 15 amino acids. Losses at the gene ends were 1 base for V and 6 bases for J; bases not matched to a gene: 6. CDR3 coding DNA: TGCGCCAGCAGCTTGACTAGCGGGAGTCGGGTCGAGCAGTACTTC. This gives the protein CASSLTSGSRVEQYF.

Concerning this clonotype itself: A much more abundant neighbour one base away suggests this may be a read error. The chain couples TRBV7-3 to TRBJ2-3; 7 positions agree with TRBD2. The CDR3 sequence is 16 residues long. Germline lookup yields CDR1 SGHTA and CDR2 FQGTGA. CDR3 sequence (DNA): TGTGCCGGCAGCCCCGGACTAGATGGTGACACAGATACGCAGTATTTT. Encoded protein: CAGSPGLDGDTDTQYF.

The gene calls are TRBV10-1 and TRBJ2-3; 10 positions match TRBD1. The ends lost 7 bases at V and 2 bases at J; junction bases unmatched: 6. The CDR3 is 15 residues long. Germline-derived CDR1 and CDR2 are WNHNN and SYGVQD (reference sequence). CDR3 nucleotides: TGCGCCAGCACCCCTGGGACAGGGGACACAGATACGCAGTATTTT. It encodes CASTPGTGDTDTQYF.

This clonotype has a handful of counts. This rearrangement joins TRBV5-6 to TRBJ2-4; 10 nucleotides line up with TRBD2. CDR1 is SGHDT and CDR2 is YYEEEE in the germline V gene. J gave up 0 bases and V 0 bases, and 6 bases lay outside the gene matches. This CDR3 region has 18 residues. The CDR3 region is CASSLAGAGGLAKNIQYF. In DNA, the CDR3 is TGTGCCAGCAGCTTGGCCGGAGCGGGGGGGCTAGCCAAAAACATTCAGTACTTC.

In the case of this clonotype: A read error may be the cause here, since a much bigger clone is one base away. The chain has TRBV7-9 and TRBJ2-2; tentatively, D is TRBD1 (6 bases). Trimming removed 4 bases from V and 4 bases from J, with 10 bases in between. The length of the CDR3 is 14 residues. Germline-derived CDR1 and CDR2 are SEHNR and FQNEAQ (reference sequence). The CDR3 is CASSSLTGTGELFF. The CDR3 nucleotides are TGTGCCAGCAGCTCCTTGACAGGCACCGGGGAGCTGTTTTTT.